Listed here are 26 T cell receptor beta chains from one sample, sequenced in a study of graft-versus-host responses after intestinal transplantation (dated by TCRdb to the early 2020s). Library prep was done by the immunoSEQ multiplex PCR assay. TCRdb limited this immuneACCESS table to in-frame rearrangements with V and J called. A share of clones is missing; checked studies link under half to unresolved V genes, and the rest is unexplained. The sample table contains 45,000 to 55,000 clones; only one count was recorded for about 90% of them. The ten top clones hold roughly 6% of the sample. The starting material was PBMCs, obtained roughly 95 weeks after intestinal transplant. The receptors here all came from a human patient who received an intestinal transplant, so some T cells may come from the graft donor.

The chain combines TRBV30 with TRBJ2-1; D may be TRBD1 or TRBD2 (5 bases each). CDR3 size: 15 residues. Germline CDR1 is GTSNPN and CDR2 is SVGIG (reference sequence). Trimming cost V 2 bases and J 5 bases, with 16 bases left between them. Written as DNA, the CDR3 is TGTGCCTGGAGTCCCCCCCGGGACCGAAACAATGAGCAGTTCTTC. The encoded protein is CAWSPPRDRNNEQFF.

The chain employs TRBV25-1 and TRBJ1-1; a weak D match, TRBD1 (6 bases). CDR3 length: 13 residues. The V and J ends lost 8 bases and 0 bases respectively, with 10 bases between them. Per the germline V gene, CDR1 is MGHDK and CDR2 is SYGVNS. The CDR3 reads CASRGAMNTEAFF. Written as DNA, the CDR3 is TGTGCCAGCCGGGGGGCGATGAACACTGAAGCTTTCTTT.

CDR3 in amino acids: CAITGYGNTIYF. The CDR3 coding sequence is TGTGCCATAACAGGGTACGGAAACACCATATATTTT. V and J are TRBV10-3 and TRBJ1-3, with TRBD1 as a possible D gene (6 bases). The V end lost 9 bases, the J end lost 4 bases, and 10 bases lay between the germline ends. From germline, CDR1 is ENHRY and CDR2 SYGVKD. The CDR3 totals 12 residues.

To note about this clone: One end of the junction is discordant with germline, which a read error may explain. The genes are TRBV18 and TRBJ1-5; D is unclear. Looked up from germline, CDR1 is KGHSH and CDR2 is LQKENI. The CDR3 runs 14 residues. The CDR3 reads CASSTRQGKQPQHF. Written as DNA, the CDR3 is TGTGCCAGCTCAACTCGGCAAGGCAAACAGCCCCAGCATTTT.

Only one count was recorded for this clone. CDR3 nucleotide sequence: TGTGCCAGCAGCTTAGACCCCGGTGGGACCCAGTACTTC. Translation: CASSLDPGGTQYF. This rearrangement joins TRBV11-2 to TRBJ2-5, with unresolved D. Trimming took 0 bases from V and 7 from J, leaving 9 bases between them. Germline CDR1 and CDR2: SGHAT and FQNNGV. CDR3 length equals 13 residues. Drawing the rest from reference TRBV11-2 and TRBJ2-5, the complete variable domain is EAGVAQSPRYKIIEKRQSVAFWCNPISGHATLYWYQQILGQGPKLLIQFQNNGVVDDSQLPKDRFSAERLKGVDSTLKIQPAKLEDSAVYLCASSLDPGGTQYFGPGTRLLVL.

This sequence joins TRBV7-4 and TRBJ1-1; a weak D match, TRBD1 (5 bases). Looked up from germline, CDR1 is SGHVT and CDR2 is SQSDAQ. V dropped 1 base and J dropped 1 base, with 10 bases sitting between them. This CDR3 region has 15 residues. The CDR3 here is CASSLGGRENTEAFF. The DNA for the CDR3 is TGTGCCAGCAGCTTAGGAGGCAGGGAGAACACTGAAGCTTTCTTT.

The V call is TRBV10-3, the J call TRBJ1-1; 7 bases match TRBD1. J lost 8 bases, V lost 6 bases, and 6 bases had no gene match. From germline, CDR1 is ENHRY and CDR2 SYGVKD. The CDR3 runs 12 residues. CDR3 nucleotide sequence: TGTGCCATCAGAGCTTTACAGGGGGAAGCTTTCTTT. Protein sequence: CAIRALQGEAFF.

The chain has TRBV5-1 and TRBJ2-7, with D possibly being TRBD2 (6 bases). CDR1 is SGHRS and CDR2 is YFSETQ in the germline V gene. The CDR3 covers 15 residues. The V gene lost 0 bases and the J gene lost 0 bases, with 10 bases spanning the gap. CDR3 sequence (DNA): TGCGCCAGCAGCTTGGGGGACTGGAGCTCCTACGAGCAGTACTTC. It codes for CASSLGDWSSYEQYF.

This clone was observed a single time. The rearrangement links TRBV5-5 to TRBJ2-7; 8 bases fit TRBD1. From germline, CDR1 is SGHKS and CDR2 YYEKEE (reference sequence). J lost 3 bases, V lost 4 bases, and 9 bases had no gene match. There are 15 residues in the CDR3. CDR3 loop: CASSRTGTGHYEQYF. The CDR3 DNA sequence: TGTGCCAGCAGCCGAACCGGGACAGGTCACTACGAGCAGTACTTC.

V usage is TRBV10-2 and J usage is TRBJ2-1; D perhaps matches TRBD2 (5 bases). The CDR3 contains 17 residues. The V and J ends lost 6 bases and 2 bases respectively, with 20 bases between them. CDR1 is WSHSY and CDR2 is SAAADI in the germline V gene. CDR3 residues: CASRAVQLGPTYNEQFF. The CDR3, as DNA: TGCGCCAGCAGGGCCGTACAACTAGGGCCTACCTACAATGAGCAGTTCTTC.

The rearrangement links TRBV6-1 to TRBJ1-1; D unresolved. V lost 5 bases and J 0 bases, leaving 4 bases between the germline ends. This CDR3 is 12 amino acids long. Germline loops: CDR1 MNHNS, CDR2 SASEGT. Here the CDR3 reads CASSPLNTEAFF. The CDR3 DNA sequence: TGTGCCAGCAGTCCTTTGAACACTGAAGCTTTCTTT.

The chain has TRBV7-9 and TRBJ2-1, with unresolved D. Deletions cut 2 bases from V and 8 bases from J, with 13 bases between. CDR1 is SEHNR, CDR2 FQNEAQ, per germline (reference sequence). This CDR3 is built from 14 residues. The CDR3 loop reads CASSLPVRSDEQFF. The CDR3 DNA reads as TGTGCCAGCAGCTTACCTGTACGAAGCGATGAGCAGTTCTTC.

To note about this clone: One end of the junction varies from germline; a read error may be responsible. V gene TRBV7-8 combines with J gene TRBJ2-7; TRBD2 matches at 11 bases. The CDR3 covers 12 residues. Germline values: CDR1 SGHVS, CDR2 FQNEAQ. CDR3 nucleotides: TGTGCCAGCAGCTTAGCTAGCGGGGGGGAGGACTTC. Protein product: CASSLASGGEDF.

CDR3 in DNA: TGTGCCAGCAGCTCGGCAGGGGCCAAAAACATTCAGTACTTC. Its translation is CASSSAGAKNIQYF. The rearrangement uses TRBV7-2 and TRBJ2-4; maybe TRBD1 (5 bases). The germline gives CDR1 SGHTA, CDR2 FQGNSA. The V end was cut by 4 bases, the J end by 1 base, with 8 bases between. The CDR3 has 14 amino acids. The full variable domain, in which reference TRBV7-2 and TRBJ2-4 provide the parts outside the CDR3, is GAGVSQSPSNKVTEKGKDVELRCDPISGHTALYWYRQSLGQGLEFLIYFQGNSAPDKSGLPSDRFSAERTGGSVSTLTIQRTQQEDSAVYLCASSSAGAKNIQYFGAGTRLSVL.

The chain is built from TRBV6-1 and TRBJ1-1; 8 bases line up with TRBD1. This CDR3 region has 15 residues. Trimming removed 7 bases from V and 4 bases from J; junction bases left unmatched: 11. Germline-derived CDR1 and CDR2 are MNHNS and SASEGT. The CDR3, as DNA: TGTGCCAGCATGGTGACCCCAGGGGGCTTCACTGAAGCTTTCTTT. Its translation is CASMVTPGGFTEAFF.

This chain joins TRBV30 and TRBJ2-7; 10 bases are shared with TRBD1. This CDR3 has 14 amino acids. CDR1 is GTSNPN and CDR2 is SVGIG in the germline V gene (reference sequence). V lost 4 bases and J lost 4; bases outside the gene matches: 7. The CDR3 DNA is TGTGCCTGGACTTCCGGGACAGGGGTGTACGAGCAGTACTTC. Residues: CAWTSGTGVYEQYF. The full variable domain, its missing parts supplied by reference TRBV30 and TRBJ2-7, is SQTIHQWPATLVQPVGSPLSLECTVEGTSNPNLYWYRQAAGRGLQLLFYSVGIGQISSEVPQNLSASRPQDRQFILSSKKLLLSDSGFYLCAWTSGTGVYEQYFGPGTRLTVT.

The rearrangement links TRBV7-9 to TRBJ1-2; D not resolved. The CDR3 consists of 14 residues. V was clipped by 1 base and J by 0 bases, with 6 bases between them. Germline loops: CDR1 SEHNR, CDR2 FQNEAQ (reference sequence). CDR3 coding DNA: TGTGCCAGCAGCTTAGGGGCCACTAACTATGGCTACACCTTC. The encoded protein is CASSLGATNYGYTF.

This clone has just one count. The V call is TRBV7-6, the J call TRBJ2-1; 11 bases agree with TRBD2. The ends lost 5 bases at V and 8 bases at J; junction bases unmatched: 5. The CDR3 spans 14 residues. Germline-derived CDR1 and CDR2 are SGHVS and FNYEAQ. The CDR3 here is CASSGGTSGDEQFF. The CDR3 DNA is TGTGCCAGCAGCGGCGGGACTAGCGGAGATGAGCAGTTCTTC.

V usage is TRBV2 and J usage is TRBJ2-7; D possibly corresponds to TRBD1 (6 bases). The CDR3 is 15 amino acids. Per the germline V gene, CDR1 is SNHLY and CDR2 is FYNNEI. Trimming took off 6 bases at V and 2 bases at J, with 17 bases between the two ends. The CDR3, as DNA: TGTGCCAGCAGCCAGGGTGGGGGCGCCACCTACGAGCAGTACTTC. Translated, it gives CASSQGGGATYEQYF.

The V gene is TRBV25-1, the J gene TRBJ1-6; TRBD1 might be the D (6 bases). The CDR3 runs 14 residues. V lost 8 bases and J 6 bases, leaving 14 bases between the germline ends. Germline values: CDR1 MGHDK, CDR2 SYGVNS. The CDR3 DNA sequence: TGTGCCAGCGAAGGGACATCTCGTAATTCACCCCTCCACTTT. It translates to CASEGTSRNSPLHF.

This chain uses TRBV29-1 with TRBJ1-1; TRBD1 matches 10 bases. Germline lookup yields CDR1 SQVTM and CDR2 ANQGSEA. V trimming: 7 bases; J trimming: 4 bases; junction bases outside the gene matches: 3. The CDR3 runs to 12 residues. The CDR3 is CSGRTGGTEAFF. CDR3 nucleotide sequence: TGCAGCGGGCGGACAGGGGGCACTGAAGCTTTCTTT.

This rearrangement joins TRBV2 to TRBJ2-2; D is uncertain. The V gene lost 6 bases and the J gene lost 2 bases, with 13 bases spanning the gap. The CDR3 consists of 15 residues. Germline V CDR1 and CDR2: SNHLY, FYNNEI. CDR3 amino acids: CASRAELSNTGELFF. The CDR3 DNA follows: TGTGCCAGCAGAGCAGAACTCTCAAACACCGGGGAGCTGTTTTTT. Full variable domain (outside the CDR3, taken from reference TRBV2 and TRBJ2-2): EPEVTQTPSHQVTQMGQEVILRCVPISNHLYFYWYRQILGQKVEFLVSFYNNEISEKSEIFDDQFSVERPDGSNFTLKIRSTKLEDSAMYFCASRAELSNTGELFFGEGSRLTVL.

This clone turned up a few times. The chain recombines TRBV5-1 with TRBJ1-2; the D gene is possibly TRBD1 (5 bases). CDR3 length: 14 residues. The germline gives CDR1 SGHRS, CDR2 YFSETQ. V lost 0 bases and J lost 8, with 14 bases in between. CDR3 region: CASSLDGQGEGYTF. The CDR3, as DNA: TGCGCCAGCAGCTTGGATGGGCAGGGTGAGGGCTACACCTTC.

The CDR3 bases are TGTGCCAGCAGCGTAGAGTCAGCTAACTATGGCTACACCTTC. This translates into CASSVESANYGYTF. This rearrangement joins TRBV9 to TRBJ1-2; D uncertain. CDR3 length: 14 residues. The germline CDR1 and CDR2 sequences are SGDLS and YYNGEE. Trimming took off 0 bases at V and 0 bases at J, with 6 bases between the two ends.

The rearrangement uses TRBV19 and TRBJ1-4; 11 nucleotides line up with TRBD1. Germline V lookup: CDR1 LNHDA, CDR2 SQIVND (reference sequence). The J segment lost 6 bases and the V segment lost 2 bases, leaving 11 bases of the junction unmatched. The CDR3 has 18 residues. CDR3 protein: CASSIRTGGLGGDEKLFF. The DNA of the CDR3 is TGTGCCAGTAGTATACGGACAGGGGGCTTAGGTGGGGATGAAAAACTGTTTTTT.

The V call is TRBV6-1, the J call TRBJ1-2; a weak D match, TRBD1 (5 bases). The germline CDR1 and CDR2 sequences are MNHNS and SASEGT. V was clipped by 5 bases and J by 5 bases, with 6 bases between them. CDR3 length: 11 amino acids. CDR3 DNA sequence: TGTGCCAGCAGTCCAGGGTATGGCTACACCTTC. Protein sequence: CASSPGYGYTF.